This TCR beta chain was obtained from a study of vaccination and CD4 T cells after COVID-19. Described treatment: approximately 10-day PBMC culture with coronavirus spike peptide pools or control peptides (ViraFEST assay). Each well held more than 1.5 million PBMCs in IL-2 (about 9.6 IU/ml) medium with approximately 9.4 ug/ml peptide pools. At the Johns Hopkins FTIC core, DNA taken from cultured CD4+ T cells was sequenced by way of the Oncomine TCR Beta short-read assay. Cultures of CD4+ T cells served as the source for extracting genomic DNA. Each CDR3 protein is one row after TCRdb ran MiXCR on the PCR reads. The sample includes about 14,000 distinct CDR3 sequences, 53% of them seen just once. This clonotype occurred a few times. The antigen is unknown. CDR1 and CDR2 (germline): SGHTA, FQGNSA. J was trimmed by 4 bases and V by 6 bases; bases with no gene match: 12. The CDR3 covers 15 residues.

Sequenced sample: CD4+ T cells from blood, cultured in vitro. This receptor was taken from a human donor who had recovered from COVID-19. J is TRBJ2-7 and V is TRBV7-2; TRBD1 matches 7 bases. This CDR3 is CASRKGSRGRYEQYF. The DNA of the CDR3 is TGTGCCAGCAGGAAGGGATCGAGGGGGCGGTACGAGCAGTACTTC. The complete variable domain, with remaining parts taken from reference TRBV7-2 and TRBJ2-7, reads GAGVSQSPSNKVTEKGKDVELRCDPISGHTALYWYRQSLGQGLEFLIYFQGNSAPDKSGLPSDRFSAERTGGSVSTLTIQRTQQEDSAVYLCASRKGSRGRYEQYFGPGTRLTVT.